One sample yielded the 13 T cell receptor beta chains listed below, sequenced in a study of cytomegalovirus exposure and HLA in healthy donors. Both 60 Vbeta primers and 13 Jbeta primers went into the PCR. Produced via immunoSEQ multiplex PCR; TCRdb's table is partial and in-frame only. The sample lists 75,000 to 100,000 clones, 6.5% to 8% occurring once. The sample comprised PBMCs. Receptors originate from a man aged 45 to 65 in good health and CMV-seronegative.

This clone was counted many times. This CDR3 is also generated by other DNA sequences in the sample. As DNA, the CDR3 is TGCGCCAGCAGTGACAGGGGGAACACTGAAGCTTTCTTT. Translated: CASSDRGNTEAFF. J is TRBJ1-1 and V is TRBV10-2; possibly TRBD1 for D (6 bases). The V and J ends lost 3 bases and 1 base respectively, with 6 bases between them. This CDR3 comprises 13 residues. Per the germline V gene, CDR1 is WSHSY and CDR2 is SAAADI.

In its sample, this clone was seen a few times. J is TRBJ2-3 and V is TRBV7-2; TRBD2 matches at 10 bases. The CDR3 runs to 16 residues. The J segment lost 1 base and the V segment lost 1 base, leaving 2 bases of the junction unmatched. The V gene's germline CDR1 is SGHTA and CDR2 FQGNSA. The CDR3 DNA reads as TGTGCCAGCAGCTTAGTAGGGACTAGCGGCACAGATACGCAGTATTTT. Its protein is CASSLVGTSGTDTQYF. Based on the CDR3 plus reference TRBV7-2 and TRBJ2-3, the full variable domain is GAGVSQSPSNKVTEKGKDVELRCDPISGHTALYWYRQSLGQGLEFLIYFQGNSAPDKSGLPSDRFSAERTGGSVSTLTIQRTQQEDSAVYLCASSLVGTSGTDTQYFGPGTRLTVL.

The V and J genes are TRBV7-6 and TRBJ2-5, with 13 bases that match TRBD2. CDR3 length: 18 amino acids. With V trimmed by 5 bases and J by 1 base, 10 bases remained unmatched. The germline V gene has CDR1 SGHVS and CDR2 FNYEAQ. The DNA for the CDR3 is TGTGCCAGCAGCCTCATTACTAGCGGGGGGGCTTTCCAAGAGACCCAGTACTTC. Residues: CASSLITSGGAFQETQYF.

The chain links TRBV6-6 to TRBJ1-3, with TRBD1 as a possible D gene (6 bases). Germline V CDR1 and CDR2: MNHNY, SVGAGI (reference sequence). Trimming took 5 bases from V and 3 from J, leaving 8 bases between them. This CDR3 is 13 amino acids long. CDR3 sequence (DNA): TGTGCCAGCAGTAGGGACATTGGAAACACCATATATTTT. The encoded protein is CASSRDIGNTIYF.

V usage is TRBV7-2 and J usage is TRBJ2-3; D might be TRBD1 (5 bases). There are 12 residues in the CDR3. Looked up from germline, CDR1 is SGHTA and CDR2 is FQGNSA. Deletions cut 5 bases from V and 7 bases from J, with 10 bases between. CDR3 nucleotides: TGTGCCAGCAGCCACTCAGGGAATACGCAGTATTTT. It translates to CASSHSGNTQYF.

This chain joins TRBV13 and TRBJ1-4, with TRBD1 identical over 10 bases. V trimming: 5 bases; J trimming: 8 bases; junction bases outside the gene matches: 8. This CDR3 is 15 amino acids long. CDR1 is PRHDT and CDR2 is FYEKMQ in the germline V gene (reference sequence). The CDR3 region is CASSGAGTGEEKLFF. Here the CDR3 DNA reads TGTGCCAGCAGCGGGGCCGGGACAGGGGAAGAAAAACTGTTTTTT.

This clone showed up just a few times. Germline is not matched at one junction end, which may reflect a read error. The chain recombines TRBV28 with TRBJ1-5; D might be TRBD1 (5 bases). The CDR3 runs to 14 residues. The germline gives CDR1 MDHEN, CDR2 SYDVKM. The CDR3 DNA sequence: TGTGGCAGCCGGAGGGGAACTTACAATCAGCCCCAGCATTTT. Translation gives CGSRRGTYNQPQHF.

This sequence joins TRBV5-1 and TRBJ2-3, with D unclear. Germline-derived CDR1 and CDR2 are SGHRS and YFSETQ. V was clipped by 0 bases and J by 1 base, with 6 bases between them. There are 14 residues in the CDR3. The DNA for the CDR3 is TGCGCCAGCAGCTTGGCTCAGGGCACAGATACGCAGTATTTT. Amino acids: CASSLAQGTDTQYF.

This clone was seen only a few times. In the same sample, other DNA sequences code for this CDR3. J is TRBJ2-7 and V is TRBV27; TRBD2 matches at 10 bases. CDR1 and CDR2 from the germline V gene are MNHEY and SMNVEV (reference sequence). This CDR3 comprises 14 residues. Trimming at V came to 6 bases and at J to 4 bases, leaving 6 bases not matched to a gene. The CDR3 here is CASSRTSGAYEQYF. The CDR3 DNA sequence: TGTGCCAGCAGCCGGACTAGCGGAGCATACGAGCAGTACTTC.

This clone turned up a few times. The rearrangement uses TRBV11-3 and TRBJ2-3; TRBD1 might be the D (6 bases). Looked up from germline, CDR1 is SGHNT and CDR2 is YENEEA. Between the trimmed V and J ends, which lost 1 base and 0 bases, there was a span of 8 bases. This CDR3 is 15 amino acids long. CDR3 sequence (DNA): TGTGCCAGCAGCTTAGGGACAGCAAGCACAGATACGCAGTATTTT. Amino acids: CASSLGTASTDTQYF.

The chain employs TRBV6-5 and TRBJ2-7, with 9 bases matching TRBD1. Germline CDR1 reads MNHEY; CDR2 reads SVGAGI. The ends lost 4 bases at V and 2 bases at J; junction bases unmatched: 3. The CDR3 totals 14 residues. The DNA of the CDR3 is TGTGCCAGCAGTTCGGGACAGGGAGCCTACGAGCAGTACTTC. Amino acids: CASSSGQGAYEQYF.

In DNA, the CDR3 is TGTGCCAGCACCGACGGCCGGGGTTTCTATGGCTACACCTTC. Its protein product is CASTDGRGFYGYTF. J is TRBJ1-2 and V is TRBV6-6; D not certain. The CDR3 extends over 14 amino acids. CDR1 and CDR2 (germline): MNHNY, SVGAGI (reference sequence). Trimming pared 7 bases from V and 4 bases from J, leaving 16 bases between.

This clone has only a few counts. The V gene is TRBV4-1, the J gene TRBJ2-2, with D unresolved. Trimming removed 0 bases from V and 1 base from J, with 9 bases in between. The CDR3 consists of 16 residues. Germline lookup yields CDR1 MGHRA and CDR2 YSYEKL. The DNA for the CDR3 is TGCGCCAGCAGCCAAGAAAGAGGTCGGAACACCGGGGAGCTGTTTTTT. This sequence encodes CASSQERGRNTGELFF.